Listed here are 27 T cell receptor beta chains from one sample, sequenced in a study of blood T cell repertoires in COVID-19. Sequenced by immunoSEQ multiplex PCR; TCRdb stores in-frame clones only, minus some. The data hold 200,000 or so clones, with 80% to 95% observed a single time. Sequenced input: peripheral blood. Receptors originate from a man in his fifties or sixties with COVID-19, enrolled during active disease.

The chain combines TRBV28 with TRBJ2-7; 7 bases are a match to TRBD1. Germline V CDR1 and CDR2: MDHEN, SYDVKM. This CDR3 has 14 residues. V was clipped by 6 bases and J by 2 bases; unmatched bases: 7. In DNA, the CDR3 is TGTGCCAGCAGATTGGGACAGAGTACCTACGAGCAGTACTTC. Protein product: CASRLGQSTYEQYF.

The V call is TRBV10-3, the J call TRBJ2-2; TRBD2 matches at 12 bases. Germline CDR1 reads ENHRY; CDR2 reads SYGVKD. V was clipped by 6 bases and J by 2 bases; unmatched bases: 4. There are 16 residues in the CDR3. DNA of the CDR3: TGTGCCATCAGCCAGACTAGCGGGGGAAACACCGGGGAGCTGTTTTTT. Protein: CAISQTSGGNTGELFF.

V is TRBV27 and J is TRBJ1-6; D is unresolved. Germline V gene lookup returns CDR1 MNHEY and CDR2 SMNVEV (reference sequence). The CDR3 runs 16 residues. V was pared by 3 bases and J by 9 bases, with 18 bases between. CDR3 DNA: TGTGCCAGCAGTTTGGGAGGGCGAACCGCGGGTTCACCCCTCCACTTT. Residues: CASSLGGRTAGSPLHF.

In nucleotides, the CDR3 is TGTGCCAGCTCGAGGCCCTCCTACAATGAGCAGTTCTTC. Translation: CASSRPSYNEQFF. The chain combines TRBV28 with TRBJ2-1; no definite D call. Trimming removed 8 bases at V and 0 bases at J, with 8 bases between. Germline-derived CDR1 and CDR2 are MDHEN and SYDVKM. This CDR3 has 13 residues.

This rearrangement joins TRBV3-1 (or the pseudogene TRBV3-2) to TRBJ2-7; a weak D match, TRBD1 (6 bases). V was clipped by 0 bases and J by 2 bases, with 20 bases between them. Per the germline V gene, CDR1 is LGHDT and CDR2 is YNNKEL (reference sequence). This CDR3 contains 18 residues. The DNA for the CDR3 is TGTGCCAGCAGCCAAGATCCTGGGTGGACAGCCCTCCCCTACGAGCAGTACTTC. It is translated as CASSQDPGWTALPYEQYF.

This chain connects TRBV18 to TRBJ1-2; TRBD1 matches 7 bases. Trimming removed 6 bases from V and 8 bases from J; junction bases left unmatched: 15. Germline V lookup: CDR1 KGHSH, CDR2 LQKENI. CDR3 length: 15 residues. For the CDR3, the DNA is TGTGCCAGCTCCCTCTCGACAGGGAACGGTCTCGGCTACACCTTC. It is translated as CASSLSTGNGLGYTF. Combining the CDR3 with reference TRBV18 and TRBJ1-2 gives the whole variable domain NAGVMQNPRHLVRRRGQEARLRCSPMKGHSHVYWYRQLPEEGLKFMVYLQKENIIDESGMPKERFSAEFPKEGPSILRIQQVVRGDSAAYFCASSLSTGNGLGYTFGSGTRLTVV.

The CDR3 sequence: CASSLAGDQSGSSYEQYF. DNA of the CDR3: TGTGCCAGCAGCTTAGCCGGCGATCAGAGCGGGTCTTCCTACGAGCAGTACTTC. The rearrangement uses TRBV7-6 and TRBJ2-7; D possibly corresponds to TRBD2 (6 bases). Looked up from germline, CDR1 is SGHVS and CDR2 is FNYEAQ. The CDR3 consists of 18 residues. The V and J ends lost 0 bases and 1 base respectively, with 19 bases between them.

The gene calls are TRBV7-9 and TRBJ2-7; 10 nucleotides match TRBD2. Per germline, CDR1 SEHNR and CDR2 FQNEAQ (reference sequence). The CDR3 sequence is 16 residues long. The V segment lost 8 bases and the J segment 6 bases; nucleotides outside the gene matches: 16. For the CDR3, the DNA is TGTGCCAGCCCTTCCCGTGGGACTAGCGCTCCATGCGAGCAGTACTTC. Translation gives CASPSRGTSAPCEQYF.

V usage is TRBV24-1 and J usage is TRBJ2-2, with D possibly matching TRBD1 (6 bases). CDR1 is KGHDR, CDR2 SFDVKD, per germline. The CDR3 loop spans 14 amino acids. V gave up 5 bases and J gave up 3 bases, with 9 bases separating them. DNA for the CDR3: TGTGCCACCAGTGCCGGGACATACACCGGGGAGCTGTTTTTT. Protein sequence: CATSAGTYTGELFF.

The chain carries TRBV3-1 (or the pseudogene TRBV3-2) and TRBJ1-1; unclear D gene. Germline lookup yields CDR1 LGHDT and CDR2 YNNKEL (reference sequence). The CDR3 runs 14 residues. V lost 6 bases, J lost 3 bases, and 14 bases lay in between. This CDR3 reads CASRLRARDTEAFF. The CDR3 DNA is TGTGCCAGCAGACTACGAGCCAGAGACACTGAAGCTTTCTTT.

The V and J genes are TRBV18 and TRBJ1-5, with a tentative D call TRBD1 (6 bases). V dropped 6 bases and J dropped 0 bases, with 15 bases sitting between them. The CDR3 consists of 16 residues. The germline gives CDR1 KGHSH, CDR2 LQKENI. The CDR3 sequence is CASSPTQGSSNQPQHF. The CDR3 DNA is TGTGCCAGCTCTCCGACACAGGGATCTAGCAATCAGCCCCAGCATTTT.

The rearrangement uses TRBV28 and TRBJ2-7; 9 nucleotides align to TRBD1. This CDR3 has 15 amino acids. V trimming: 6 bases; J trimming: 4 bases; junction bases outside the gene matches: 10. From germline, CDR1 is MDHEN and CDR2 SYDVKM. The DNA for the CDR3 is TGTGCCAGCAGCCTACCGGGACAGGGTCAATACGAGCAGTACTTC. Encoded protein: CASSLPGQGQYEQYF.

V usage is TRBV6-5 and J usage is TRBJ1-1; 10 nucleotides agree with TRBD1. The CDR3 is made up of 15 amino acids. The germline gives CDR1 MNHEY, CDR2 SVGAGI. V lost 4 bases and J lost 6; bases outside the gene matches: 8. The CDR3 loop is CASSSRTGGNAEAFF. The CDR3, as DNA: TGTGCCAGCAGTTCCAGGACAGGGGGGAATGCTGAAGCTTTCTTT.

The gene calls are TRBV4-2 and TRBJ1-4, with 8 bases aligning to TRBD1. Germline-derived CDR1 and CDR2 are LGHNA and YNFKEQ. The CDR3 sequence is 17 residues long. V dropped 4 bases and J dropped 8; count of bases not matched to a gene: 15. CDR3 nucleotide sequence: TGTGCCAGCAGCCCCCAGGGGGCAGAAATGTCAAGGGAAAAACTGTTTTTT. It codes for CASSPQGAEMSREKLFF.

The CDR3: CASRTSGSSYNEQFF. The DNA for the CDR3 is TGTGCCAGCAGAACTAGCGGCAGCTCCTACAATGAGCAGTTCTTC. The J gene is TRBJ2-1, the V gene TRBV6-5; TRBD2 matches 8 bases. CDR1 MNHEY and CDR2 SVGAGI come from the germline V gene. The CDR3 length is 15 residues. V dropped 6 bases and J dropped 0; count of bases not matched to a gene: 4.

CDR3 in DNA: TGTGCCAGCAGCGCCGGGACAGGGGGCCACAATGAGCAGTTCTTC. Protein sequence: CASSAGTGGHNEQFF. The V call is TRBV5-4, the J call TRBJ2-1; 12 bases are a match to TRBD1. This CDR3 is 15 amino acids long. The germline gives CDR1 SGHNT, CDR2 YYREEE (reference sequence). With 4 bases clipped from V and 5 bases from J, the junction kept 4 bases outside the gene matches.

The chain recombines TRBV5-4 with TRBJ2-1; the match to TRBD1 covers 11 bases. From germline, CDR1 is SGHNT and CDR2 YYREEE (reference sequence). Losses at the gene ends were 0 bases for V and 6 bases for J; bases not matched to a gene: 2. This CDR3 is built from 15 residues. The CDR3 is CASSLGTGGINEQFF. DNA of the CDR3: TGTGCCAGCAGCTTGGGGACAGGGGGCATCAATGAGCAGTTCTTC.

This rearrangement joins TRBV3-1 (or the pseudogene TRBV3-2) to TRBJ2-3, with 8 nucleotides matching TRBD2. The CDR3 covers 16 residues. In germline, CDR1 is LGHDT, CDR2 YNNKEL (reference sequence). The J segment lost 2 bases and the V segment lost 3 bases, leaving 7 bases of the junction unmatched. CDR3 sequence: CASSQVLAGFTDTQYF. CDR3 nucleotide sequence: TGTGCCAGCAGCCAGGTGTTAGCGGGGTTCACAGATACGCAGTATTTT.

The V gene is TRBV10-3, the J gene TRBJ1-2; the match to TRBD1 covers 7 bases. The V gene's germline CDR1 is ENHRY and CDR2 SYGVKD. The V segment lost 6 bases and the J segment 3 bases; nucleotides outside the gene matches: 7. There are 14 residues in the CDR3. The CDR3 DNA reads TGTGCCATCAGGGACCCCACAGGGGACTATGGCTACACCTTC. It codes for CAIRDPTGDYGYTF.

Turning to this clone: Other nucleotide sequences from this sample produce the same CDR3. The CDR3 loop is CASSRTENTEAFF. The CDR3 nucleotides read TGTGCCAGCTCACGTACTGAGAACACTGAAGCTTTCTTT. The rearrangement joins TRBV18 to TRBJ1-1; D uncertain. Germline V gives CDR1 KGHSH, CDR2 LQKENI. CDR3 size: 13 residues. Deletions cut 4 bases from V and 1 base from J, with 7 bases between. The full variable domain, in which reference TRBV18 and TRBJ1-1 provide the parts outside the CDR3, is NAGVMQNPRHLVRRRGQEARLRCSPMKGHSHVYWYRQLPEEGLKFMVYLQKENIIDESGMPKERFSAEFPKEGPSILRIQQVVRGDSAAYFCASSRTENTEAFFGQGTRLTVV.

The rearrangement joins TRBV19 to TRBJ2-3; weak D call: TRBD1 (6 bases). CDR1 is LNHDA and CDR2 is SQIVND in the germline V gene (reference sequence). The CDR3 contains 15 residues. Trimming took off 3 bases at V and 4 bases at J, with 14 bases between the two ends. The CDR3 protein is CASSMRTVGADTQYF. Here the CDR3 DNA reads TGTGCCAGTAGTATGAGGACAGTGGGCGCAGATACGCAGTATTTT.

The chain is built from TRBV27 and TRBJ1-1; D is perhaps TRBD1 (5 bases). V lost 2 bases, J lost 1 base, and 11 bases lay in between. The CDR3 covers 15 residues. Germline V gives CDR1 MNHEY, CDR2 SMNVEV (reference sequence). In DNA, the CDR3 is TGTGCCAGCAGTTTAGGGGCGGGAAGGAACACTGAAGCTTTCTTT. Protein sequence: CASSLGAGRNTEAFF.

As for this clone: Its ends do not fully match the called genes, so a read error is possible. The rearrangement uses TRBV7-9 and TRBJ2-7; D is possibly TRBD2 (5 bases). This CDR3 is 15 amino acids long. Looked up from germline, CDR1 is SEHNR and CDR2 is FQNEAQ (reference sequence). CDR3 DNA sequence: TGTGCCAGCAGCCTTGGAGGACCTTCCTCCAACGAGCAGTACTTC. It specifies CASSLGGPSSNEQYF.

The V and J genes are TRBV5-6 and TRBJ2-7; D possibly corresponds to TRBD1 (5 bases). V gave up 1 base and J gave up 4 bases, with 15 bases separating them. The CDR3 consists of 15 residues. Germline V gives CDR1 SGHDT, CDR2 YYEEEE. The CDR3 sequence: CASSLFNRRMYEQYF. The CDR3 DNA follows: TGTGCCAGCAGCTTGTTCAACAGGCGTATGTACGAGCAGTACTTC.

The rearrangement uses TRBV4-1 and TRBJ1-5; maybe TRBD1 (5 bases). This CDR3 has 14 residues. Trimming removed 4 bases at V and 1 base at J, with 8 bases between. From germline, CDR1 is MGHRA and CDR2 YSYEKL. The CDR3 nucleotides read TGCGCCAGCAGCCTCAGGGTCAGCAATCAGCCCCAGCATTTT. Translating it yields CASSLRVSNQPQHF.

The chain is built from TRBV5-4 and TRBJ2-7; maybe TRBD2 (6 bases). Deletions cut 3 bases from V and 7 bases from J, with 20 bases between. Germline V gene lookup returns CDR1 SGHNT and CDR2 YYREEE (reference sequence). The CDR3 is made up of 15 amino acids. CDR3 nucleotide sequence: TGTGCCAGCAGCTACCCGGGACTCCCCCCGGGAGAGCAGTACTTC. Protein product: CASSYPGLPPGEQYF.

The chain links TRBV5-6 to TRBJ2-7; D remains unclear. This CDR3 spans 12 amino acids. The V gene's germline CDR1 is SGHDT and CDR2 YYEEEE. V dropped 1 base and J dropped 3 bases, with 5 bases sitting between them. CDR3 sequence reads: CASSLTYYEQYF. The CDR3 nucleotides are TGTGCCAGCAGCTTGACTTACTACGAGCAGTACTTC.